These 32 T cell receptor beta chains share one sample of origin, sequenced in a study of shared clonotypes between healthy human individuals. Naive CD8 isolation took CD45RO-negative cells positively selected for CCR7 and excluded terminally differentiated effector memory CD45RA+ cells. Clones were sequenced by immunoSEQ multiplex PCR, and TCRdb holds only the in-frame ones, with some missing. The sample gives roughly 2,000,000 clones, about 95% of which show up once; less than 1.5% is in the top ten. Sequenced input: naive CD8+ T cells sorted from blood. The receptors here all came from a young man in good health.

The chain recombines TRBV9 with TRBJ1-2; possibly TRBD1 for D (6 bases). This CDR3 contains 18 residues. Germline V gene sequence: CDR1 SGDLS, CDR2 YYNGEE. V shed 3 bases and J shed 1 base, with 22 bases lying between them. The CDR3 reads CASSALGMGGALNYGYTF. DNA for the CDR3: TGTGCCAGCAGCGCCCTAGGGATGGGGGGGGCGCTTAACTATGGCTACACCTTC.

This chain joins TRBV6-6 and TRBJ2-7; no definite D call. The CDR3 is made up of 14 amino acids. V was pared by 2 bases and J by 4 bases, with 12 bases between. CDR1 and CDR2 (germline): MNHNY, SVGAGI (reference sequence). CDR3 in amino acids: CASSYAPLEYEQYF. The CDR3 nucleotides are TGTGCCAGCAGTTACGCCCCATTAGAGTACGAGCAGTACTTC.

The V call is TRBV6-1, the J call TRBJ2-7; D call uncertain. There are 13 residues in the CDR3. Trimming took off 2 bases at V and 6 bases at J, with 11 bases between the two ends. Germline V CDR1 and CDR2: MNHNS, SASEGT. CDR3 in amino acids: CASSESLQSEQYF. The CDR3 DNA reads as TGTGCCAGCAGTGAAAGTCTGCAGTCCGAGCAGTACTTC.

V and J are TRBV6-5 and TRBJ2-7; D is undetermined. Per germline, CDR1 MNHEY and CDR2 SVGAGI. CDR3 length equals 12 residues. With 0 bases removed from V and 7 bases from J, the gap between germline ends came to 7 bases. CDR3 region: CASSYSPDEQYF. The CDR3 DNA follows: TGTGCCAGCAGTTACTCGCCAGATGAGCAGTACTTC.

This chain links TRBV25-1 with TRBJ2-7; 11 bases are a match to TRBD1. Germline V gives CDR1 MGHDK, CDR2 SYGVNS. The CDR3 length is 15 residues. V lost 4 bases to trimming and J lost 1 base; unmatched junction nucleotides: 3. In DNA, the CDR3 is TGTGCCAGCAGTGCCGGGACAGGGGGGTCCTACGAGCAGTACTTC. Amino acid sequence: CASSAGTGGSYEQYF.

This rearrangement joins TRBV4-3 to TRBJ2-1; weak D call: TRBD2 (7 bases). V dropped 0 bases and J dropped 7 bases, with 22 bases sitting between them. Germline-derived CDR1 and CDR2 are LGHNA and YSLEER. The CDR3 runs to 18 residues. The CDR3 DNA reads TGCGCCAGCAGCCAAGATCCCTATGGTCAAGAGGGGGGGAATGAGCAGTTCTTC. Translated, it gives CASSQDPYGQEGGNEQFF.

V is TRBV6-5 and J is TRBJ2-3; a weak D match, TRBD2 (6 bases). V dropped 6 bases and J dropped 3 bases, with 16 bases sitting between them. Germline V CDR1 and CDR2: MNHEY, SVGAGI. The CDR3 extends over 15 amino acids. The CDR3 is CASRRGTGRTDTQYF. The DNA for the CDR3 is TGTGCCAGCAGACGCGGGACCGGACGAACAGATACGCAGTATTTT.

The chain recombines TRBV2 with TRBJ2-3; D is undetermined. Trimming shortened V by 6 bases and J by 5 bases, and 9 bases separated the two germline ends. The CDR3 length is 12 residues. Germline V gene lookup returns CDR1 SNHLY and CDR2 FYNNEI. CDR3 sequence: CASRGLKDTQYF. As DNA, the CDR3 is TGTGCCAGCAGGGGTCTTAAAGATACGCAGTATTTT.

The chain combines TRBV4-1 with TRBJ1-1, with a weak D call TRBD1 (5 bases). The CDR3 totals 15 residues. Trimming removed 0 bases from V and 6 bases from J, with 14 bases in between. Germline V gene sequence: CDR1 MGHRA, CDR2 YSYEKL. CDR3 coding DNA: TGCGCCAGCAGCCAAGATCATGGGGTGGGGCCTGAAGCTTTCTTT. This gives the protein CASSQDHGVGPEAFF.

V gene TRBV30 combines with J gene TRBJ1-3, with D unclear. Germline V CDR1 and CDR2: GTSNPN, SVGIG (reference sequence). CDR3 length equals 12 residues. Trimming cost V 2 bases and J 4 bases, with 6 bases left between them. CDR3 in amino acids: CAWSTLGNTIYF. As DNA, the CDR3 is TGTGCCTGGAGTACCCTAGGAAACACCATATATTTT. Combining the CDR3 with reference TRBV30 and TRBJ1-3 gives the whole variable domain SQTIHQWPATLVQPVGSPLSLECTVEGTSNPNLYWYRQAAGRGLQLLFYSVGIGQISSEVPQNLSASRPQDRQFILSSKKLLLSDSGFYLCAWSTLGNTIYFGEGSWLTVV.

The chain employs TRBV2 and TRBJ2-1, with D maybe TRBD2 (6 bases). CDR3 length equals 15 residues. V was cut by 4 bases and J by 8 bases, with 18 bases left in between. Looked up from germline, CDR1 is SNHLY and CDR2 is FYNNEI. CDR3 residues: CASSASGGMGHEQFF. In nucleotides, the CDR3 is TGTGCCAGCAGTGCCTCCGGGGGAATGGGACATGAGCAGTTCTTC.

The chain employs TRBV7-2 and TRBJ2-3; D unclear. The V gene lost 2 bases and the J gene lost 0 bases, with 9 bases spanning the gap. Germline values: CDR1 SGHTA, CDR2 FQGNSA. The CDR3 sequence is 15 residues long. The CDR3 protein is CASSLHVESTDTQYF. The CDR3 bases are TGTGCCAGCAGCTTACATGTGGAGAGCACAGATACGCAGTATTTT. The full variable domain, in which reference TRBV7-2 and TRBJ2-3 provide the parts outside the CDR3, is GAGVSQSPSNKVTEKGKDVELRCDPISGHTALYWYRQSLGQGLEFLIYFQGNSAPDKSGLPSDRFSAERTGGSVSTLTIQRTQQEDSAVYLCASSLHVESTDTQYFGPGTRLTVL.

This clone is a singleton in its sample. This rearrangement joins TRBV7-6 to TRBJ2-7; D is unresolved. Germline V lookup: CDR1 SGHVS, CDR2 FNYEAQ. The CDR3 covers 13 residues. Trimming took 3 bases from V and 7 from J, leaving 13 bases between them. In DNA form, the CDR3 reads TGTGCCAGCAGCTTCCAGCTTCAAGAAGAGCAGTACTTC. This encodes CASSFQLQEEQYF.

CDR3 sequence: CASSQESRLAGVEQFF. CDR3 bases: TGCGCCAGCAGCCAAGAATCGCGACTAGCGGGAGTTGAGCAGTTCTTC. This chain joins TRBV4-1 and TRBJ2-1; TRBD2 matches 12 bases. Trimming removed 0 bases from V and 9 bases from J; junction bases left unmatched: 6. The CDR3 length is 16 residues. Per germline, CDR1 MGHRA and CDR2 YSYEKL.

This rearrangement joins TRBV4-3 to TRBJ1-3; D is undetermined. Germline lookup yields CDR1 LGHNA and CDR2 YSLEER. Trimming took off 2 bases at V and 0 bases at J, with 11 bases between the two ends. The CDR3 has 16 residues. CDR3: CASSQSPGDSGNTIYF. CDR3 nucleotide sequence: TGCGCCAGCAGCCAAAGTCCGGGCGACTCTGGAAACACCATATATTTT.

This chain connects TRBV2 to TRBJ2-7, with D hard to call. The V gene lost 10 bases and the J gene lost 4 bases, with 20 bases spanning the gap. This CDR3 has 14 amino acids. CDR1 and CDR2 (germline): SNHLY, FYNNEI. This CDR3 is CATNNDAPLYEQYF. For the CDR3, the DNA is TGTGCCACCAACAACGACGCCCCCTTATACGAGCAGTACTTC.

V gene TRBV2 combines with J gene TRBJ2-3; 11 bases agree with TRBD2. The J segment lost 2 bases and the V segment lost 5 bases, leaving 6 bases of the junction unmatched. Looked up from germline, CDR1 is SNHLY and CDR2 is FYNNEI. The CDR3 has 16 amino acids. The CDR3 loop is CASSLLAGEFTDTQYF. The CDR3 DNA reads as TGTGCCAGCAGTCTACTAGCGGGGGAGTTCACAGATACGCAGTATTTT.

This clone was seen just once. The chain uses TRBV28 and TRBJ2-7; TRBD1 agrees at 9 bases. Germline V gene sequence: CDR1 MDHEN, CDR2 SYDVKM. The CDR3 sequence is 14 residues long. Trimming at V came to 3 bases and at J to 2 bases, leaving 2 bases not matched to a gene. CDR3 region: CASSLGQGPYEQYF. The CDR3 DNA follows: TGTGCCAGCAGTTTGGGACAGGGACCCTACGAGCAGTACTTC.

The CDR3 coding sequence is TGTGCCTGGAGTGTAATGGAGGGGTACGAGCAGTACTTC. It is translated as CAWSVMEGYEQYF. The chain couples TRBV30 to TRBJ2-7; D might be TRBD2 (6 bases). The V gene lost 0 bases and the J gene lost 4 bases, with 10 bases spanning the gap. This CDR3 contains 13 residues. Germline values: CDR1 GTSNPN, CDR2 SVGIG (reference sequence).

The gene calls are TRBV4-1 and TRBJ2-1; D may correspond to TRBD1 or TRBD2 (5 bases each). Germline-derived CDR1 and CDR2 are MGHRA and YSYEKL. V dropped 1 base and J dropped 6 bases, with 16 bases sitting between them. The CDR3 has 16 residues. The CDR3 nucleotides read TGCGCCAGCAGCCAAGGGTTGGCGTACGGGACCAATGAGCAGTTCTTC. This gives the protein CASSQGLAYGTNEQFF.

V and J are TRBV6-1 and TRBJ2-7, with 9 bases that match TRBD1. The CDR3 has 15 amino acids. Germline V gene sequence: CDR1 MNHNS, CDR2 SASEGT. V was pared by 5 bases and J by 1 base, with 6 bases of the junction left unmatched. The CDR3 reads CASSPRDRESYEQYF. The CDR3, as DNA: TGTGCCAGCAGTCCCCGGGACAGGGAATCCTACGAGCAGTACTTC.

The rearrangement joins TRBV5-6 to TRBJ2-5; the D gene is possibly TRBD2 (5 bases). CDR1 SGHDT and CDR2 YYEEEE come from the germline V gene. V lost 0 bases, J lost 2 bases, and 11 bases lay in between. This CDR3 has 15 amino acids. The CDR3 DNA reads as TGTGCCAGCAGCTTGGGGTGGGAGCGACAAGAGACCCAGTACTTC. Residues: CASSLGWERQETQYF.

The CDR3 loop is CASSPGQITGELFF. CDR3 in DNA: TGTGCCAGCAGCCCGGGACAGATCACCGGGGAGCTGTTTTTT. This chain uses TRBV9 with TRBJ2-2, with TRBD1 identical over 7 bases. The CDR3 is 14 amino acids. The V segment lost 4 bases and the J segment 4 bases; nucleotides outside the gene matches: 4. The germline V gene has CDR1 SGDLS and CDR2 YYNGEE. Full variable domain (outside the CDR3, taken from reference TRBV9 and TRBJ2-2): DSGVTQTPKHLITATGQRVTLRCSPRSGDLSVYWYQQSLDQGLQFLIQYYNGEERAKGNILERFSAQQFPDLHSELNLSSLELGDSALYFCASSPGQITGELFFGEGSRLTVL.

This clone was recorded only once. One end of the junction is discordant with germline, which a read error may explain. For the CDR3, the DNA is TGTGCCACCAGCGGAGACAGGGGAGAGGAGACCCAGTACTTC. This codes for CATSGDRGEETQYF. This chain joins TRBV15 and TRBJ2-5; 8 nucleotides match TRBD1. Germline V gene lookup returns CDR1 LNHNV and CDR2 YYDKDF (reference sequence). The CDR3 covers 14 residues.

The chain couples TRBV13 to TRBJ1-3; 11 bases agree with TRBD1. The CDR3 runs 17 residues. Germline assignment: CDR1 PRHDT and CDR2 FYEKMQ (reference sequence). The ends lost 5 bases at V and 0 bases at J; junction bases unmatched: 6. The CDR3 region is CASSLSGTGGSGNTIYF. In DNA, the CDR3 is TGTGCCAGCAGCCTTTCCGGGACAGGGGGCTCTGGAAACACCATATATTTT. Full variable domain (missing parts from reference TRBV13 and TRBJ1-3): AAGVIQSPRHLIKEKRETATLKCYPIPRHDTVYWYQQGPGQDPQFLISFYEKMQSDKGSIPDRFSAQQFSDYHSELNMSSLELGDSALYFCASSLSGTGGSGNTIYFGEGSWLTVV.

The V and J genes are TRBV10-2 and TRBJ2-5; 7 nucleotides line up with TRBD1. The germline gives CDR1 WSHSY, CDR2 SAAADI. With V trimmed by 0 bases and J by 5 bases, 3 bases remained unmatched. CDR3 length equals 14 residues. The CDR3 here is CASSESGGVETQYF. The CDR3 DNA reads as TGCGCCAGCAGTGAGTCAGGGGGCGTGGAGACCCAGTACTTC.

The genes are TRBV9 and TRBJ1-2; no firm D call. V dropped 3 bases and J dropped 4 bases, with 16 bases sitting between them. The germline V gene has CDR1 SGDLS and CDR2 YYNGEE. CDR3 length equals 15 residues. CDR3 coding DNA: TGTGCCAGCAGCGGTAGGATGGACGGAGTCTATGGCTACACCTTC. Protein product: CASSGRMDGVYGYTF. Full variable domain (outside the CDR3, taken from reference TRBV9 and TRBJ1-2): DSGVTQTPKHLITATGQRVTLRCSPRSGDLSVYWYQQSLDQGLQFLIQYYNGEERAKGNILERFSAQQFPDLHSELNLSSLELGDSALYFCASSGRMDGVYGYTFGSGTRLTVV.

J is TRBJ2-2 and V is TRBV10-3; D gene uncertain. Trimming took off 3 bases at V and 0 bases at J, with 5 bases between the two ends. CDR3 length: 14 residues. The V gene's germline CDR1 is ENHRY and CDR2 SYGVKD. CDR3 DNA: TGTGCCATCAGTGATCGGGCGAACACCGGGGAGCTGTTTTTT. It yields the protein CAISDRANTGELFF.

The gene calls are TRBV6-6 and TRBJ1-1; tentatively, D is TRBD1 (5 bases). Germline loops: CDR1 MNHNY, CDR2 SVGAGI (reference sequence). The CDR3 loop spans 13 amino acids. Trimming pared 7 bases from V and 4 bases from J, leaving 13 bases between. CDR3 coding DNA: TGTGCCAGCATCTTGTGGGGGAGCACTGAAGCTTTCTTT. Protein sequence: CASILWGSTEAFF.

This chain links TRBV5-1 with TRBJ2-3; D unclear. This CDR3 comprises 16 residues. Germline-derived CDR1 and CDR2 are SGHRS and YFSETQ. Trimming took 0 bases from V and 3 from J, leaving 14 bases between them. The CDR3 sequence: CASSLVTAVTTDTQYF. The CDR3 DNA is TGCGCCAGCAGCTTGGTAACGGCGGTTACTACAGATACGCAGTATTTT.

The J gene is TRBJ1-4, the V gene TRBV4-1; tentatively, D is TRBD1 (5 bases). V lost 0 bases to trimming and J lost 7 bases, with 12 bases between them. Looked up from germline, CDR1 is MGHRA and CDR2 is YSYEKL. The CDR3 has 15 amino acids. CDR3 in amino acids: CASSQDVGEGEKLFF. For the CDR3, the DNA is TGCGCCAGCAGCCAAGATGTGGGGGAGGGTGAAAAACTGTTTTTT.

The chain combines TRBV29-1 with TRBJ2-1, with 9 nucleotides matching TRBD2. The CDR3 extends over 16 amino acids. With 1 base clipped from V and 7 bases from J, the junction kept 11 bases outside the gene matches. CDR1 SQVTM and CDR2 ANQGSEA come from the germline V gene. In DNA form, the CDR3 reads TGCAGCGTTGAAGGGGAGGGCGCGGGAGGGTTTAATGAGCAGTTCTTC. It specifies CSVEGEGAGGFNEQFF.